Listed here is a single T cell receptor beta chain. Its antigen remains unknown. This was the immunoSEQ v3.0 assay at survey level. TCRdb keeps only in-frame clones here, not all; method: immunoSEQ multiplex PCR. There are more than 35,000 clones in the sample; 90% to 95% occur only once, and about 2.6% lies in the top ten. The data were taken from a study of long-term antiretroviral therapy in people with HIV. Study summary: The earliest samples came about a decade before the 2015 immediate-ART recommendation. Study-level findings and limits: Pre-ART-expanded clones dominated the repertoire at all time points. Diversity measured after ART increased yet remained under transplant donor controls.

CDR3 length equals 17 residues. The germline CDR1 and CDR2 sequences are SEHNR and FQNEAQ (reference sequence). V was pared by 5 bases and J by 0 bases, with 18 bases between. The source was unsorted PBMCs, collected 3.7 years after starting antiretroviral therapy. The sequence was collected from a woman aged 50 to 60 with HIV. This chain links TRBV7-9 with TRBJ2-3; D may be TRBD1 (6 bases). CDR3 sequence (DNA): TGTGCCAGCAGCCCCTTAACCGGGACAACTAGCACAGATACGCAGTATTTT. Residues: CASSPLTGTTSTDTQYF.